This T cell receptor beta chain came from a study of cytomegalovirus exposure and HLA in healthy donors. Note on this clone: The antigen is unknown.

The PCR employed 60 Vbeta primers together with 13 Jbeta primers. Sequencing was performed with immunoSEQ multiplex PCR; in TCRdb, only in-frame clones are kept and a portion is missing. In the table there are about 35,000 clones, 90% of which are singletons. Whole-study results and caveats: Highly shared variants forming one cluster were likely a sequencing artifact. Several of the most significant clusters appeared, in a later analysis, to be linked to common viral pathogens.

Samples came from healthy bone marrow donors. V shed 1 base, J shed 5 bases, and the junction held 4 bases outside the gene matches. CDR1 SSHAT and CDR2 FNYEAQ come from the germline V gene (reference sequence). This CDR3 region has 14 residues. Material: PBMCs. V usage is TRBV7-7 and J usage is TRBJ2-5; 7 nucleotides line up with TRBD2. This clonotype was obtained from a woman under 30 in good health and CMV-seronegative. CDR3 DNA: TGTGCCAGCAGCTTAGAGGGCGGGGGTGAGACCCAGTACTTC. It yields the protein CASSLEGGGETQYF. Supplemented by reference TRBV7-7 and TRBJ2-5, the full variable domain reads GAGVSQSPRYKVTKRGQDVTLRCDPISSHATLYWYQQALGQGPEFLTYFNYEAQPDKSGLPSDRFSAERPEGSISTLTIQRTEQRDSAMYRCASSLEGGGETQYFGPGTRLLVL.